Below are 25 T cell receptor beta chains sequenced from a single sample in a study of cytomegalovirus exposure and HLA in healthy donors. Primers: 60 Vbeta forward and 13 Jbeta reverse. Measured with immunoSEQ multiplex PCR; TCRdb has only the in-frame clones, and not every one. The repertoire has fewer than 200,000 clones, approximately 82% of them found once; the top ten carry 2.2%. Sequenced: PBMCs. The receptors stem from a woman aged 25 to 39 in good health and CMV-seronegative.

The chain recombines TRBV25-1 with TRBJ2-7, with 7 bases aligning to TRBD2. This CDR3 contains 15 residues. Germline CDR1 is MGHDK and CDR2 is SYGVNS. Unmatched junction bases numbered 8, after V lost 4 bases and J lost 2 bases. CDR3: CASSGLRAGAYEQYF. In DNA, the CDR3 is TGTGCCAGCAGTGGACTGCGGGCGGGGGCCTACGAGCAGTACTTC.

The chain links TRBV28 to TRBJ2-7; a weak D match, TRBD2 (5 bases). The V gene lost 3 bases and the J gene lost 2 bases, with 11 bases spanning the gap. Looked up from germline, CDR1 is MDHEN and CDR2 is SYDVKM. This CDR3 region has 14 residues. The CDR3 DNA is TGTGCCAGCAGTTTTTATCGGGGAACCTACGAGCAGTACTTC. It translates to CASSFYRGTYEQYF.

The genes are TRBV7-2 and TRBJ1-4; D not resolved. CDR1 is SGHTA and CDR2 is FQGNSA in the germline V gene. V dropped 4 bases and J dropped 7 bases, with 13 bases sitting between them. The CDR3 extends over 14 amino acids. This CDR3 reads CASSSDPGSEKLFF. The CDR3 DNA is TGTGCCAGCAGCTCGGACCCCGGGAGTGAAAAACTGTTTTTT.

Concerning this clone itself: An end of the junction does not agree with germline; a read error may underlie this. The chain couples TRBV7-9 to TRBJ2-7; TRBD1 matches at 9 bases. The CDR3 is made up of 12 amino acids. Germline CDR1 is SEHNR and CDR2 is FQNEAQ (reference sequence). The CDR3 loop is CSSSSTGGASYF. Here the CDR3 DNA reads TGTTCCAGCAGCTCTACAGGGGGCGCGTCGTACTTC.

This clone was picked up a small number of times. The V and J genes are TRBV11-2 and TRBJ1-1; unclear D gene. V dropped 1 base and J dropped 6 bases, with 9 bases sitting between them. The CDR3 is 13 residues long. Per germline, CDR1 SGHAT and CDR2 FQNNGV. The CDR3 loop reads CASSLVDSAEAFF. DNA of the CDR3: TGTGCCAGCAGCTTAGTGGACTCGGCTGAAGCTTTCTTT.

The chain has TRBV19 and TRBJ2-5, with TRBD2 matching 12 bases. Germline trimming cut 8 bases from V and 3 bases from J; bases unmatched to any gene: 10. The length of the CDR3 is 16 residues. CDR1 is LNHDA, CDR2 SQIVND, per germline (reference sequence). The CDR3 DNA sequence: TGTGCCAGTCGGGGGGTTGGACTAGCGGGAAAAGAGACCCAGTACTTC. Translated: CASRGVGLAGKETQYF. Based on the CDR3 plus reference TRBV19 and TRBJ2-5, the full variable domain is DGGITQSPKYLFRKEGQNVTLSCEQNLNHDAMYWYRQDPGQGLRLIYYSQIVNDFQKGDIAEGYSVSREKKESFPLTVTSAQKNPTAFYLCASRGVGLAGKETQYFGPGTRLLVL.

This chain uses TRBV6-1 with TRBJ1-5, with 8 bases fitting TRBD1. The V gene end was trimmed by 5 bases and the J gene end by 6 bases; junction bases not matched to a gene: 6. CDR3 length: 14 residues. Germline V CDR1 and CDR2: MNHNS, SASEGT. The CDR3 spells CASSSKTGVQPQHF. CDR3 coding DNA: TGTGCCAGCAGTTCCAAGACAGGGGTTCAGCCCCAGCATTTT.

The chain uses TRBV28 and TRBJ2-2, with TRBD2 matching over 12 bases. There are 19 residues in the CDR3. Unmatched junction bases numbered 11, after V lost 3 bases and J lost 3 bases. Germline loops: CDR1 MDHEN, CDR2 SYDVKM. The CDR3 sequence is CASSFRLAGVLIDTGELFF. For the CDR3, the DNA is TGTGCCAGCAGTTTCAGACTAGCGGGAGTTCTAATTGACACCGGGGAGCTGTTTTTT.

This chain uses TRBV5-8 with TRBJ2-1, with TRBD2 identical over 7 bases. Germline values: CDR1 SGHTS, CDR2 YDEGEE. J gave up 10 bases and V 6 bases, and 7 bases lay outside the gene matches. There are 12 residues in the CDR3. The CDR3 nucleotides are TGTGCCAGCACCTCGGGAGGCAGAGAGCAGTTCTTC. Translated, it gives CASTSGGREQFF.

V and J are TRBV4-3 and TRBJ2-5, with D tentatively TRBD2 (5 bases). The J call is in doubt because the DNA end fits TRBJ2-7 better. CDR3 length: 16 amino acids. Germline V gives CDR1 LGHNA, CDR2 YSLEER. The CDR3 is CASSQDRGLVSYEQYF. Here the CDR3 DNA reads TGCGCCAGCAGCCAAGATCGCGGGCTAGTTAGCTACGAGCAGTACTTC.

The rearrangement uses TRBV5-8 and TRBJ2-1, with a weak D call TRBD1 (6 bases). This CDR3 has 17 residues. The ends were cut back, 4 bases at V and 4 bases at J, with 21 bases in the middle. Germline CDR1 and CDR2: SGHTS and YDEGEE. CDR3 amino acids: CASSASGRQAMYNEQFF. As DNA, the CDR3 is TGTGCCAGCAGCGCGAGCGGTAGACAGGCGATGTACAATGAGCAGTTCTTC.

The J gene is TRBJ1-3, the V gene TRBV9; possible D gene TRBD1, 6 bases. The germline CDR1 and CDR2 sequences are SGDLS and YYNGEE. V was cut by 3 bases and J by 0 bases, with 16 bases left in between. The CDR3 loop spans 17 amino acids. The chain's CDR3 is CASSGGGAPYSGNTIYF. The CDR3 DNA sequence: TGTGCCAGCAGCGGTGGGGGCGCGCCCTACTCTGGAAACACCATATATTTT.

This clone was recorded a few times. The J gene is TRBJ2-4, the V gene TRBV5-3; 12 bases are a match to TRBD2. TRBV5-3 is labeled an ORF, and its function is uncertain. This CDR3 has 19 amino acids. V was pared by 0 bases and J by 0 bases, with 7 bases of the junction left unmatched. The CDR3 is CARSLGLAGVGLAKNIQYF. In DNA form, the CDR3 reads TGTGCCAGAAGCTTGGGACTAGCGGGAGTGGGACTAGCCAAAAACATTCAGTACTTC.

The rearrangement links TRBV5-1 to TRBJ1-2, with D maybe TRBD1 (6 bases). The germline V gene has CDR1 SGHRS and CDR2 YFSETQ. The CDR3 consists of 15 residues. V dropped 0 bases and J dropped 6 bases, with 15 bases sitting between them. Here the CDR3 DNA reads TGCGCCAGCAGCTTGGGGCTCAGGGGAGTCGATGGCTACACCTTC. Residues: CASSLGLRGVDGYTF. Supplemented by reference TRBV5-1 and TRBJ1-2, the full variable domain reads KAGVTQTPRYLIKTRGQQVTLSCSPISGHRSVSWYQQTPGQGLQFLFEYFSETQRNKGNFPGRFSGRQFSNSRSEMNVSTLELGDSALYLCASSLGLRGVDGYTFGSGTRLTVV.

This chain uses TRBV28 with TRBJ2-3; a weak D match, TRBD1 (6 bases). The CDR3 is made up of 15 amino acids. V lost 4 bases and J 0 bases, leaving 11 bases between the germline ends. Germline V lookup: CDR1 MDHEN, CDR2 SYDVKM. The CDR3 sequence: CASSYRDVSTDTQYF. CDR3 coding DNA: TGTGCCAGCAGTTACAGGGATGTGAGCACAGATACGCAGTATTTT.

The CDR3 nucleotides are TGTGCCAGTAGTACCGAACGGACAGGGAGTGACTATGGCTACACCTTC. Its translation is CASSTERTGSDYGYTF. This chain uses TRBV19 with TRBJ1-2, with 8 bases fitting TRBD1. The CDR3 extends over 16 amino acids. Trimming took 4 bases from V and 3 from J; bases not matched to a gene: 10. Germline CDR1 is LNHDA and CDR2 is SQIVND (reference sequence).

V and J are TRBV6-6 and TRBJ1-5; D call uncertain. The V end lost 0 bases, the J end lost 9 bases, and 15 bases lay between the germline ends. The germline V gene has CDR1 MNHNY and CDR2 SVGAGI (reference sequence). The CDR3 runs to 15 residues. This chain's CDR3 is CASSYSETSAGPQHF. The CDR3, as DNA: TGTGCCAGCAGTTACTCCGAGACATCGGCAGGGCCCCAGCATTTT.

J is TRBJ2-1 and V is TRBV19; possible D gene TRBD2, 5 bases. The germline V and J ends were trimmed by 0 bases and 0 bases, with 9 bases remaining between them. CDR3 size: 16 residues. From germline, CDR1 is LNHDA and CDR2 SQIVND (reference sequence). The CDR3 DNA reads TGTGCCAGTAGTATAGATCGTGGGAGCTCCTACAATGAGCAGTTCTTC. This translates into CASSIDRGSSYNEQFF.

The DNA of the CDR3 is TGTGCCAGCAGCCGATCCTCTACGGACAGGGGCCGTGGAAACACCATATATTTT. Encoded protein: CASSRSSTDRGRGNTIYF. V gene TRBV7-2 combines with J gene TRBJ1-3; 9 bases match TRBD1. V lost 5 bases and J lost 3; bases outside the gene matches: 14. This CDR3 spans 18 amino acids. Germline CDR1 reads SGHTA; CDR2 reads FQGNSA. The full variable domain, rest sourced from reference TRBV7-2 and TRBJ1-3, is GAGVSQSPSNKVTEKGKDVELRCDPISGHTALYWYRQSLGQGLEFLIYFQGNSAPDKSGLPSDRFSAERTGGSVSTLTIQRTQQEDSAVYLCASSRSSTDRGRGNTIYFGEGSWLTVV.

V gene TRBV13 combines with J gene TRBJ2-7; D gene uncertain. Germline CDR1 reads PRHDT; CDR2 reads FYEKMQ (reference sequence). Trimming took off 3 bases at V and 5 bases at J, with 17 bases between the two ends. The CDR3 contains 15 residues. CDR3 DNA: TGTGCCAGCAGCTTCCTGAGAGATACTACGGACGAGCAGTACTTC. This encodes CASSFLRDTTDEQYF.

V is TRBV4-1 and J is TRBJ1-4, with D tentatively TRBD1 (5 bases). Germline CDR1 reads MGHRA; CDR2 reads YSYEKL. The CDR3 has 17 amino acids. V was cut by 0 bases and J by 2 bases, with 13 bases left in between. The CDR3 region is CASSQDPRGLTNEKLFF. The CDR3 DNA reads as TGCGCCAGCAGCCAAGATCCACGGGGGTTGACTAATGAAAAACTGTTTTTT.

V usage is TRBV7-3 and J usage is TRBJ2-7, with D perhaps TRBD1 (6 bases). The CDR3 is 15 amino acids. The germline V gene encodes CDR1 SGHTA and CDR2 FQGTGA. The V end lost 5 bases, the J end lost 0 bases, and 14 bases lay between the germline ends. This chain's CDR3 is CASSLNRESSYEQYF. The CDR3 DNA sequence: TGTGCCAGCAGCCTAAACAGGGAGAGCTCCTACGAGCAGTACTTC.

CDR3 in DNA: TGTGCCAGTAGCCCGACTATGGGTAGCGGGAGCACAGATACGCAGTATTTT. It codes for CASSPTMGSGSTDTQYF. The gene calls are TRBV19 and TRBJ2-3; 7 nucleotides match TRBD2. CDR1 LNHDA and CDR2 SQIVND come from the germline V gene (reference sequence). The ends lost 6 bases at V and 0 bases at J; junction bases unmatched: 12. This CDR3 has 17 residues. Looking up the rest from reference TRBV19 and TRBJ2-3 gives the full variable domain: DGGITQSPKYLFRKEGQNVTLSCEQNLNHDAMYWYRQDPGQGLRLIYYSQIVNDFQKGDIAEGYSVSREKKESFPLTVTSAQKNPTAFYLCASSPTMGSGSTDTQYFGPGTRLTVL.

The genes are TRBV5-1 and TRBJ2-7; 10 bases agree with TRBD1. Trimming at V came to 2 bases and at J to 7 bases, leaving 6 bases not matched to a gene. This CDR3 contains 14 residues. CDR1 is SGHRS, CDR2 YFSETQ, per germline. CDR3 DNA: TGCGCCAGCAGCTTCGGGACAGGGGCTAGGGAGCAGTACTTC. Its protein is CASSFGTGAREQYF.

This clone occurred once. The chain employs TRBV27 and TRBJ1-2; the match to TRBD1 covers 8 bases. Trimming cost V 7 bases and J 7 bases; bases outside gene matches: 11. Germline V gene lookup returns CDR1 MNHEY and CDR2 SMNVEV (reference sequence). CDR3 length: 14 amino acids. The chain's CDR3 is CASTPNQGAFGYTF. The CDR3 coding sequence is TGTGCCAGCACCCCCAACCAGGGGGCGTTTGGCTACACCTTC.